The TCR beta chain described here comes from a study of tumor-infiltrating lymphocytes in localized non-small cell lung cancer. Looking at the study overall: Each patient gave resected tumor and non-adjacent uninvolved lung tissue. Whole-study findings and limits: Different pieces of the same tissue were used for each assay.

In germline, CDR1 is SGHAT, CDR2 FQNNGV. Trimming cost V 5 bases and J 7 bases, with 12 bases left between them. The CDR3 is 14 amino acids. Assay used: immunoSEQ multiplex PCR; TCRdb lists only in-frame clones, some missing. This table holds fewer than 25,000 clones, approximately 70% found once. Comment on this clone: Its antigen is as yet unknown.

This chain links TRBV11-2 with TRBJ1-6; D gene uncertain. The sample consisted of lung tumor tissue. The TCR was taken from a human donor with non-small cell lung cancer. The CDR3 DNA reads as TGTGCCAGCAGCCCCTTAGCGGGGAATTCACCCCTCCACTTT. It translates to CASSPLAGNSPLHF. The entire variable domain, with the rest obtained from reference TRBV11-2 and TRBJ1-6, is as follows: EAGVAQSPRYKIIEKRQSVAFWCNPISGHATLYWYQQILGQGPKLLIQFQNNGVVDDSQLPKDRFSAERLKGVDSTLKIQPAKLEDSAVYLCASSPLAGNSPLHFGNGTRLTVT.